This T cell receptor (beta chain) was recovered during a study of T cell repertoires in cytomegalovirus infection (dated by TCRdb to about 2019). For context, the study as a whole: The HLA type of each donor mattered for the analysis, because public TCR beta signatures pointed to carriage of CMV infection along with the matching HLA type.

Overall results and qualifications from the work: The ex vivo response was dominated by HLA-C-restricted CMV-specific TCR beta clonotypes, which also provided the single most frequent clonotype in two of eight donors. In both this cohort and an independent roughly 350-donor cohort, the cumulative frequency of public TCR beta family members distinguished carriers of CMV infection plus the relevant HLA type.

Sequencer: Illumina HiSeq 1500. TCRdb ran its own pipeline on the public reads, namely fastp trimming at Q25 and MiXCR clone calling, and kept in-frame beta chains. Under each unique CDR3 protein, matching rows form one entry showing the most common genes and DNA. Across this sample there are about 310,000 distinct CDR3 sequences, with 15% to 20% seen only once. The top ten clonotypes cover about 12% of the sample. This clonotype was observed many times. Its antigen is not yet known. No per-base quality is available; no much larger clone lies one base away. The CDR3 has 11 amino acids, counting the end cysteine and phenylalanine. Only CDR3 DNA is held: 33 bases, read in frame from base 1. The junction shows trimming of 6 bases on V and 5 bases on J, plus 5 bases between the germline ends. From the germline V gene, CDR1 is LGHNT and CDR2 is FRNRAP.

This receptor was obtained from a human donor in good health (CMV status not recorded). Some clones in this sample may be carry-over from other donors' samples. The sequenced material came from PBMCs. This chain is built from TRBV12-5 and TRBJ2-1, with the D gene not clear enough to name. CDR3 sequence: CASGFNNEQFF. The DNA reads TGTGCTAGTGGGTTCAACAATGAGCAGTTCTTC. Supplemented by the reference TRBV12-5 and TRBJ2-1 proteins around the CDR3, the complete variable domain is DARVTQTPRHKVTEMGQEVTMRCQPILGHNTVFWYRQTMMQGLELLAYFRNRAPLDDSGMPKDRFSAEMPDATLATLKIQPSEPRDSAVYFCASGFNNEQFFGPGTRLTVL.